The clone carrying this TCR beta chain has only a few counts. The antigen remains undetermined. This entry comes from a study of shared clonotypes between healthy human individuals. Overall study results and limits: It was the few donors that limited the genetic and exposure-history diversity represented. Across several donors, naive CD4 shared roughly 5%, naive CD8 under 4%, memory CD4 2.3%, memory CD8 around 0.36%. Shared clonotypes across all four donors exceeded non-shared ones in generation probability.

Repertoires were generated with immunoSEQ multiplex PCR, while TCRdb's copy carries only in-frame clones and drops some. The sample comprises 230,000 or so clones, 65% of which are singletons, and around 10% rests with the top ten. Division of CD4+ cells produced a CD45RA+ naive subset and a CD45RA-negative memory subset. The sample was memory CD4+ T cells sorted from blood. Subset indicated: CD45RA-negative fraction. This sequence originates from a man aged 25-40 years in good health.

The CDR3 DNA is TGTGCCAGCAGCCCAGGGGGCCTCGGCACAGATACGCAGTATTTT. It is translated as CASSPGGLGTDTQYF. The V gene is TRBV6-1, the J gene TRBJ2-3, with 8 bases identical to TRBD1. V was clipped by 6 bases and J by 1 base; unmatched bases: 6. This CDR3 spans 15 amino acids. Germline CDR1 MNHNS, CDR2 SASEGT.